The entry below describes one T cell receptor beta chain. In this sample, this clonotype turned up many times. Its antigen is currently not known. It has no much larger one-base neighbor in the sample; base qualities were not kept. In the germline V gene, CDR1 corresponds to SNHLY and CDR2 to FYNNEI. A distance of 14 bases separates the germline ends of V and J, which lose 8 bases and 0 bases respectively. The CDR3, cysteine through phenylalanine, is 14 amino acids long. Only the CDR3 DNA is retained, 42 bases long and in frame from the first base. Moderately to severely active disease, a Clinical Activity Score of at least 3, a NOSPECS grade of at least 4, and a duration under 3 months were present in ophthalmopathy patients. The study excluded patients with uncontrolled infections, other autoimmune diseases, pregnancy or lactation. Diagnoses relied on clinical symptoms, serum thyroxine and TRAb, thyroid ultrasound and orbital computed tomography. PBMCs were separated from approximately 9.9 ml of fresh peripheral blood using Ficoll-Paque density gradient centrifugation. Trizol reagent was used to extract total RNA, and RNA quality was then checked on an Agilent 2100 Bioanalyzer.

This entry belongs to a study of T cells in Graves' hyperthyroidism and ophthalmopathy (dated by TCRdb to about 2019). Turning to the overall study: Peripheral blood samples were taken at the time of initial diagnosis, prior to any treatment. After blood sampling, hyperthyroidism patients were treated with methimazole at a starting dose of 30 mg daily, and ophthalmopathy patients were treated with high-dose intravenous methylprednisolone. TCR Vbeta CDR3 sequencing of approximately 140 peripheral blood samples (under 45 ophthalmopathy, 75 hyperthyroidism and approximately 17 progressor patients) is reported in the paper. For training and testing, the 100 or so patients in the discovery cohort were randomly divided in a 7:3 ratio. To identify distinguishing TCR V-J signatures, a discovery cohort of some 99 patients was used, comprising under 45 with Graves' ophthalmopathy and roughly 60 with stable Graves' hyperthyroidism. In addition, the study compared T-cell repertoires in thyroid tissue and in blood from about 6 Graves' hyperthyroidism patients. An independent validation cohort of fewer than 20 hyperthyroidism patients and over 15 patients who later progressed to ophthalmopathy tested prospective prediction of ophthalmopathy. What the work shows at the level of the full study, not this receptor alone: Ophthalmopathy was separated from stable hyperthyroidism by a 13 V-J signature model, with 85% to 90% sensitivity and roughly 84% specificity obtained in cross-validation and 80%/75% obtained in testing. Sample size was not statistically predetermined, and blinding of investigators to group allocation was not performed. Most expanded thyroid clonotypes (frequency above 0.001) were also detected in blood, suggesting blood repertoires may reflect thyroid immune responses. In validation, progression to ophthalmopathy was predicted by the model with nearly 71% sensitivity and 72.22% specificity, a median of approximately 6.5 months before onset.

Amplification of TCR beta CDR3 regions was carried out from RNA transcripts. The first round of RT-PCR for the TCR CDR3 was performed with the HTBI primer set and the Qiagen OneStep RT-PCR kit. Libraries were constructed in a second round of multiplex PCR, after which size selection and purification were carried out. Paired-end sequencing of the libraries was performed with 100 bp reads on an Illumina HiSeq2000. The study's processing was this. SOAPnuke was used to process the raw data, removing reads that contained adapters or uncalled bases, had a mean Phred below 15, or lacked an exact match to the constant primer or identifier. High-quality paired reads were merged with COPE v1.2.5, and unique nucleotide sequences were defined as clonotypes. Clonotypes were aligned to IMGT TRBV, TRBD and TRBJ reference segments using MiTCR v1.1. The analysis was restricted to V-J combinations with a frequency above 0.0001, which together covered just over 98% of the repertoires. A TCS score was defined as the ratio between F50 (clonal expansion) and ExV (chaos), using BLOSUM62-based TCRdist between CDR3 peptides within each V-J. Welch's t-statistics and random forest reduced 514 V-J features to roughly 13, which were used in a naive Bayes classifier (R e1071). Clones were called with MiXCR by TCRdb after fastp trimmed the public reads at Q25, and only in-frame beta chains were retained. Duplicate CDR3 protein sequences are folded into a single record with the most common DNA and genes. The authors' filters were not applied to this entry. This sample holds 620,000 or so distinct CDR3 sequences; 13% to 15% were observed only once. Approximately 12% of the sample rests with the top ten.

This receptor was taken from a woman in her fifties or sixties with Graves' ophthalmopathy. Recombination joined TRBV2 with TRBJ2-7; the D gene assignment is ambiguous. Material for sequencing was blood. The sequence in DNA is TGTGCCAGCTCGAGACCCCCTAGCTCCTACGAGCAGTACTTC. Protein translation: CASSRPPSSYEQYF.